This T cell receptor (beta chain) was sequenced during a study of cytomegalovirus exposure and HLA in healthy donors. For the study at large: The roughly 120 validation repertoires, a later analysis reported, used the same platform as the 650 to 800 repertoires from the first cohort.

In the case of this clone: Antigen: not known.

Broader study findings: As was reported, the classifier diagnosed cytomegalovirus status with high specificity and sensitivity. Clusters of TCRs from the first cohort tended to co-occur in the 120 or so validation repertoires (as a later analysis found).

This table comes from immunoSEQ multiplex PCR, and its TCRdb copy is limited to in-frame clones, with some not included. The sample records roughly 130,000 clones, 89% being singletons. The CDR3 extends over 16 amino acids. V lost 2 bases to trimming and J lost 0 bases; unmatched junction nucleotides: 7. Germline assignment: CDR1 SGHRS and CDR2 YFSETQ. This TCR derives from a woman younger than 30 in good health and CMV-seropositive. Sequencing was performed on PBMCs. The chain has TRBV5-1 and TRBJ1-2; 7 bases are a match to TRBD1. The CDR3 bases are TGCGCCAGCAGCTTTGGGGCAGGGGGATCTAACTATGGCTACACCTTC. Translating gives CASSFGAGGSNYGYTF.